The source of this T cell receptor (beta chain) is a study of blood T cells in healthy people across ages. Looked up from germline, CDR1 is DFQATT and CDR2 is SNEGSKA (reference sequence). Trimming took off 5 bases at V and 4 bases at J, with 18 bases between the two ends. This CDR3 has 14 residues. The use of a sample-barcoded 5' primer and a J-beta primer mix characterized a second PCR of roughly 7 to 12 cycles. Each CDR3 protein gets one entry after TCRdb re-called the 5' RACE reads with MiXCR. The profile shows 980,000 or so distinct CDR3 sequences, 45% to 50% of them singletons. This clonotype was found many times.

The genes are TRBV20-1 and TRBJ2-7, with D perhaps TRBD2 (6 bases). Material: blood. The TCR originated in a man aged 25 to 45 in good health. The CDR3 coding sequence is TGCAGTGCTCCAATTCCGGGAGACACTTACGAGCAGTACTTC. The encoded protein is CSAPIPGDTYEQYF.